This T cell receptor beta chain is from a study of OX40 agonist ivuxolimab in advanced cancers. Context from the whole study: The costimulatory receptor OX40 (CD134) was targeted by ivuxolimab, a fully human IgG2 agonistic monoclonal antibody. Partial responses occurred in three dose-escalation patients: two with cutaneous melanoma and one with hepatocellular carcinoma. Of the roughly 54 patients in dose escalation, 19 had hepatocellular carcinoma, some 15 had melanoma, 9 had renal cell carcinoma and 9 had head and neck cancer. Peripheral TCRbeta sequencing aimed to test whether ivuxolimab altered TCR sequence diversity and caused clonal T-cell expansion. The dose-escalation cohort was roughly 87% male with a mean age of approximately 60 years, ranging from roughly 23 to 80. Prior anti-PD-1, anti-PD-L1 or anti-CTLA-4 therapy was permitted, and checkpoint inhibitors had been received by roughly two fifths of dose-escalation patients. Intravenous ivuxolimab was administered to patients every 2 weeks at six dose levels: 0.01, 0.1, 0.3, 1.5, 3 and 10 mg/kg. The paper describes the monotherapy dose-escalation part (N of about 57 patients) of the phase I trial of ivuxolimab.

As concerns this clone: The antigen this receptor binds is unknown. One base away there is no much larger clone; base qualities are not given.

For sequencing of the TCRbeta CDR3 region, genomic DNA was extracted from the sorted cells. The immunoSEQ Assay was used to sequence the TCRbeta CDR3 regions. TCRdb limited this immuneACCESS table to in-frame rearrangements with V and J called. A share of clones is missing; checked studies link under half to unresolved V genes, and the rest is unexplained. The sample has tens of thousands of clones on record, about 91% of them singletons. The ten largest account for over 3.5% of the sample. The paper as a whole reports these results and caveats: Low levels of normalized T-cell clonal expansion were also seen in some patients who did not respond. After ivuxolimab, CD8+ T cells had more expanded clones than CD4+ T cells on average. Partial responders in the 0.1-3.0 mg/kg groups had among the lowest normalized peripheral clonal expansion, especially among CD8+ T cells. The antigen specificity of the clonally expanded peripheral T cells was not determined. Clonal expansion of both CD4+ and CD8+ blood T cells was observed from baseline to week 6 at doses 0.1 to 3.0 mg/kg.

Patients with a history of autoimmune disease or receiving systemic immunosuppression were excluded from the trial. In every dose cohort, peripheral blood was drawn for TCR sequencing at baseline, cycle 4 day 1, and cycle 7 day 1. Samples came from an open-label, multicenter, first-in-human phase I dose-escalation trial of ivuxolimab. Adults with locally advanced or metastatic melanoma, renal cell carcinoma, hepatocellular carcinoma or head and neck squamous cell carcinoma were enrolled in the trial. Before TCR sequencing, CD4+ and CD8+ T cells were separately sorted from peripheral blood. The junction shows trimming of 5 bases on V and 0 bases on J, plus 13 bases between the germline ends. Inclusive of the bounding cysteine and phenylalanine, the CDR3 is 16 residues long. Of the read, only the CDR3 DNA is kept; its 48 bases are in frame from base 1. CDR1 and CDR2 were assigned from the germline V gene (reference sequence) as MNHEY and SMNVEV.

Sequenced material: CD4+ or CD8+ T cells sorted from blood, taken in a trial of the OX40 agonist ivuxolimab. This TCR came from an adult with an advanced solid tumor such as melanoma, head and neck, liver or kidney cancer. The chain uses TRBV27 and TRBJ2-2, with TRBD2 tentatively as D gene (6 bases match). The CDR3 protein: CASSPLLAANTGELFF. The nucleotides are TGTGCCAGCAGTCCTTTGTTAGCGGCGAACACCGGGGAGCTGTTTTTT.